Below, 2 T cell receptor beta chains from the same sample are listed, as sequenced in a study of CD8 T cells in Susac syndrome. An amount of RNA that ranged from roughly 0.5 to 1 ug was reverse transcribed with random hexamers. TCRdb re-derived calls from the immunoSEQ multiplex PCR reads in MiXCR, one entry per CDR3 protein. The data show 170,000 or so distinct CDR3 sequences, 85% to 95% seen once. Sequencing was carried out using CD4+ T cells from PBMCs. Receptor source: a human donor with Susac syndrome.

This clonotype was recorded only once. The V gene is TRBV3-1, the J gene TRBJ1-1; D gene unclear. Between the trimmed V and J ends, which lost 4 bases and 1 base, there was a span of 10 bases. The CDR3 runs to 14 residues. Germline CDR1 and CDR2: LGHDT and YNNKEL (reference sequence). The CDR3 spells CASSRGVGNTEAFF. CDR3 nucleotide sequence: TGTGCCAGCAGCCGAGGTGTGGGGAACACTGAAGCTTTCTTT.

This clonotype is a singleton in its sample. This chain connects TRBV7-3 to TRBJ1-1; D is ambiguous. This CDR3 region has 13 residues. CDR1 and CDR2 (germline): SGHTA, FQGTGA. Trimming removed 0 bases from V and 3 bases from J, with 5 bases in between. This CDR3 is CASSLTTYTEAFF. CDR3 sequence (DNA): TGTGCCAGCAGCTTAACGACCTACACTGAAGCTTTCTTT.